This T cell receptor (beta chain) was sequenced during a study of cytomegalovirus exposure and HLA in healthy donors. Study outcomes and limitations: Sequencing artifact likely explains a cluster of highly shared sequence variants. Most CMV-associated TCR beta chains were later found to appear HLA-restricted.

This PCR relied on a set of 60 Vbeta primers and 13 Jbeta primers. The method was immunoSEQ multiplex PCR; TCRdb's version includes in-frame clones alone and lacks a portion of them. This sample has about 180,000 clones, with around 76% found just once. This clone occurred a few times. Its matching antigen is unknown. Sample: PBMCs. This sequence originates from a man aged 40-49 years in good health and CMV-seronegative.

The chain's CDR3 is CASSLSGQGSDTQYF. The CDR3 DNA is TGCGCCAGCAGTCTCTCTGGGCAGGGTTCAGATACGCAGTATTTT. The chain links TRBV5-1 to TRBJ2-3, with a tentative D call TRBD1 (5 bases). V was shortened by 5 bases and J by 4 bases, with 17 bases between the two germline ends. The CDR3 totals 15 residues. Germline V gene lookup returns CDR1 SGHRS and CDR2 YFSETQ. Together with reference TRBV5-1 and TRBJ2-3, the CDR3 gives the full variable domain: KAGVTQTPRYLIKTRGQQVTLSCSPISGHRSVSWYQQTPGQGLQFLFEYFSETQRNKGNFPGRFSGRQFSNSRSEMNVSTLELGDSALYLCASSLSGQGSDTQYFGPGTRLTVL.